This T cell receptor beta chain was identified during a study of beta chain features in type 1 diabetes. Germline V gene data show CDR1 as KGHSH and CDR2 as LQKENI. This CDR3 spans 13 amino acids. V lost 3 bases and J 3 bases, leaving 9 bases between the germline ends. The authors reverse transcribed all of the isolated RNA, so sequencing captured expressed TCRB transcripts. Clones were read by immunoSEQ multiplex PCR, and TCRdb kept only the in-frame ones, dropping some. Here the sample spans some 44,000 clones, roughly 49% being singletons. The chain has TRBV18 and TRBJ2-7; D may be TRBD2 (6 bases). The TCR comes from a woman aged 18-29 years in good health. The specimen sequenced was Tregs from blood. The DNA of the CDR3 is TGTGCCAGCTCACCCGGGACTTACTACGAGCAGTACTTC. It codes for CASSPGTYYEQYF.